This T cell receptor (beta chain) came from a study of PD-L1 blockade in urothelial cancer. Study-level background: Of prior chemotherapy regimens, patients had received between 0 and 3.

This sample's time point: peripheral blood 6 weeks after treatment start. Clones were read by immunoSEQ multiplex PCR, and TCRdb kept only the in-frame ones, dropping some. The data hold under 60,000 clones, with approximately 84% observed a single time. In germline, CDR1 is SGHKS, CDR2 YYEKEE (reference sequence). Germline trimming cut 3 bases from V and 0 bases from J; bases unmatched to any gene: 5. The CDR3 has 15 amino acids. The receptor was isolated from a man aged 60-69 years with urothelial cancer. This specimen was PBMCs, taken around atezolizumab (anti-PD-L1) treatment. This chain joins TRBV5-5 and TRBJ1-2, with 7 bases lining up with TRBD1. CDR3 sequence: CASSYTGASNYGYTF. The CDR3, as DNA: TGTGCCAGCAGCTATACAGGGGCCTCTAACTATGGCTACACCTTC.